The sequence of this T cell receptor beta chain was determined in a study of early stage breast cancer tumors. The wider study: Most invasive tumors, about 80% of the 16, were ER+/PR+/HER2-. Overall study results and limits: Most shared enriched TCRB sequences were commonly generated ones. Comparing each tissue with blood distinguished tumor from normal in 14 of 16 patients. Chain pairing and CD4, CD8 or FOXP3 expression were not captured.

Libraries were prepared by immunoSEQ multiplex PCR; TCRdb keeps only in-frame clonotypes and omits some of them. The sample lists roughly 19,000 clones; 70% to 80% were seen once. This CDR3 has 15 amino acids. Germline V gives CDR1 GTSNPN, CDR2 SVGIG (reference sequence). J was trimmed by 1 base and V by 1 base; bases with no gene match: 3. In regard to this clone: Antigen: not known.

The TCR originated in a person between 55 and 69 years old with breast cancer. This sequence joins TRBV30 and TRBJ2-2; 7 nucleotides align to TRBD2. The sequenced material came from blood. In DNA, the CDR3 is TGTGCCTGGAGTGGGCTAGCGGAGAACACCGGGGAGCTGTTTTTT. As protein: CAWSGLAENTGELFF.